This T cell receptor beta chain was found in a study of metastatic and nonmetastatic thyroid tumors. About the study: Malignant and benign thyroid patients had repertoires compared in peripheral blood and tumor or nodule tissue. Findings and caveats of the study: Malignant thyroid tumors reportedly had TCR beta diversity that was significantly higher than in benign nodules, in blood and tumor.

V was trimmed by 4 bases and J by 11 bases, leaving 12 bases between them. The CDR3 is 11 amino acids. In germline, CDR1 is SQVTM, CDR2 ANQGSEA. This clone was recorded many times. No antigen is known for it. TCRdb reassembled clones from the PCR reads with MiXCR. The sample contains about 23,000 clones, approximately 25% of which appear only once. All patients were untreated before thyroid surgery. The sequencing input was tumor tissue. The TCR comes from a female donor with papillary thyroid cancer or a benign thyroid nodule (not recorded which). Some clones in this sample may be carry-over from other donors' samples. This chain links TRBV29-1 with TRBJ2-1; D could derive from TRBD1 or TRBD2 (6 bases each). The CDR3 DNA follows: TGCAGCGTTGGGGACGGGGGCAAGCAGTTCTTC. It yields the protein CSVGDGGKQFF.